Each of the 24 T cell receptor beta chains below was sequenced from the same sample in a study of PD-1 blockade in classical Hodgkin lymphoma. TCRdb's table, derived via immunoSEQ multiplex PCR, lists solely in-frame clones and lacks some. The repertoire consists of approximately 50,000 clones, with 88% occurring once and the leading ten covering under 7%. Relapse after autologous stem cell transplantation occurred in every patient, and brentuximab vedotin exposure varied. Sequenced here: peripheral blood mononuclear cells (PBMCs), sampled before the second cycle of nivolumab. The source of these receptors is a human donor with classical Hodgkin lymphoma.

For the CDR3, the DNA is TGTGCCAGCAGCTCAACGGGACAGGGGGCTTGGGAGACCCAGTACTTC. Protein: CASSSTGQGAWETQYF. This chain uses TRBV11-2 with TRBJ2-5; 12 nucleotides agree with TRBD1. Trimming at V came to 4 bases and at J to 5 bases, leaving 8 bases not matched to a gene. Looked up from germline, CDR1 is SGHAT and CDR2 is FQNNGV. This CDR3 has 16 amino acids.

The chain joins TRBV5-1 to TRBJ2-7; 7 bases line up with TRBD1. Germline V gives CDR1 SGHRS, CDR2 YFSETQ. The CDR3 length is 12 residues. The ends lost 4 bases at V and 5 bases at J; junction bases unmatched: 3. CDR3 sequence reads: CASSEGADEQYF. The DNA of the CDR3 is TGCGCCAGCAGCGAGGGGGCGGACGAGCAGTACTTC.

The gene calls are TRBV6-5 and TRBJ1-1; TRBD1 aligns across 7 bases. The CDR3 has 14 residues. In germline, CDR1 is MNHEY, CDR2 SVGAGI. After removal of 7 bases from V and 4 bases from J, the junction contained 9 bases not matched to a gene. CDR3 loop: CASISLRGVTEAFF. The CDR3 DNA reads TGTGCCAGCATCTCACTCAGGGGGGTCACTGAAGCTTTCTTT.

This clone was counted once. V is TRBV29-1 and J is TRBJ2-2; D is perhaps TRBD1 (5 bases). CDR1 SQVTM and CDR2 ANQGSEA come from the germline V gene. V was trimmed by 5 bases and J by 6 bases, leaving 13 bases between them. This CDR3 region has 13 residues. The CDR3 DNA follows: TGCAGCGTTATGCCACAGGTCCCCGGGGAGCTGTTTTTT. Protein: CSVMPQVPGELFF.

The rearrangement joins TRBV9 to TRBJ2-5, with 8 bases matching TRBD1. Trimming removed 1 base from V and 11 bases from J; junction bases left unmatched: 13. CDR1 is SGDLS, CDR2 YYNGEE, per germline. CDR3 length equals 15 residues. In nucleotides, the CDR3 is TGTGCCAGCAGCGTAACCACCGACAGGGGCGGAGAGCAGTACTTC. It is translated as CASSVTTDRGGEQYF.

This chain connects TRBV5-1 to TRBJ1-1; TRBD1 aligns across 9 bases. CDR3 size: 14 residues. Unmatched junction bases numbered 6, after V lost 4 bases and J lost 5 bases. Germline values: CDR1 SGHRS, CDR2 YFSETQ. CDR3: CASSLDRGRTEAFF. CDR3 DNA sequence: TGCGCCAGCAGCCTTGACAGGGGGAGAACTGAAGCTTTCTTT.

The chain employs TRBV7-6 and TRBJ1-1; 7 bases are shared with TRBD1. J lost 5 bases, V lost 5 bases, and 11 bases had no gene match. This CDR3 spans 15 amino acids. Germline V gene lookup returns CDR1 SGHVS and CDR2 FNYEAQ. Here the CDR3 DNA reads TGTGCCAGCAGCCCTCTAGGGACAGCCGGAACTGAAGCTTTCTTT. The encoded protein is CASSPLGTAGTEAFF.

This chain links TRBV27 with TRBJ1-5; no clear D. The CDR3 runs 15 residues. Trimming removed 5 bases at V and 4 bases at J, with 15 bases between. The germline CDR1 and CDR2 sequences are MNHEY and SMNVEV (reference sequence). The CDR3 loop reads CASSPQVGPNQPQHF. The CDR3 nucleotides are TGTGCCAGCAGTCCCCAGGTGGGTCCGAATCAGCCCCAGCATTTT.

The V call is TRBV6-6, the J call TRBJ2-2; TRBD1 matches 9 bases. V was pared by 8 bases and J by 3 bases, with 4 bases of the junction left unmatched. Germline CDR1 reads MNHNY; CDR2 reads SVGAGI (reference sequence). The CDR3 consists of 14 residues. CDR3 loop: CASLTGGHTGELFF. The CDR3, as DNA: TGTGCCAGCTTGACAGGGGGGCACACCGGGGAGCTGTTTTTT.

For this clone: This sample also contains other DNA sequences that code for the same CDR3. The CDR3 DNA reads TGCGCCAGCAGCCTGGACAGGGCCAACACCGGGGAGCTGTTTTTT. It is translated as CASSLDRANTGELFF. The chain employs TRBV5-1 and TRBJ2-2, with 8 bases identical to TRBD1. With V trimmed by 4 bases and J by 2 bases, 4 bases remained unmatched. The CDR3 is made up of 15 amino acids. The germline CDR1 and CDR2 sequences are SGHRS and YFSETQ.

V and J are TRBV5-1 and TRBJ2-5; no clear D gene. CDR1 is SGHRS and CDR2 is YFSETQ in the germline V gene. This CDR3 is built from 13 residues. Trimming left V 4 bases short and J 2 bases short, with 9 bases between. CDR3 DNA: TGCGCCAGCAGCCTGGAAATGCAAGAGACCCAGTACTTC. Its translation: CASSLEMQETQYF.

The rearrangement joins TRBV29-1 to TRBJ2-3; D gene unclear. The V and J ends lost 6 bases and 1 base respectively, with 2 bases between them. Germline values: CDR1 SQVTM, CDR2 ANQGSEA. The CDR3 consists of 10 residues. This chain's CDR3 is CSVGTDTQYF. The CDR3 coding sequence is TGCAGCGTCGGCACAGATACGCAGTATTTT.

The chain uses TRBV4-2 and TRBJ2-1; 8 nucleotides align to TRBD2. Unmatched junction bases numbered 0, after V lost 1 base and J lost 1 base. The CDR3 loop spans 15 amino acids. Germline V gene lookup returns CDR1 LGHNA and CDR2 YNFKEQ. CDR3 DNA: TGTGCCAGCAGCCAAGTAGCGGGATCCTACAATGAGCAGTTCTTC. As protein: CASSQVAGSYNEQFF.

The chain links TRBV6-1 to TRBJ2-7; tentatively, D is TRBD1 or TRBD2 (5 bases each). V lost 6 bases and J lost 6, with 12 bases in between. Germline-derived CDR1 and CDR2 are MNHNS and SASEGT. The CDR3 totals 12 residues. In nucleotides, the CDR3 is TGTGCCAGCAGGGGGGTTCCGGTCGAGCAGTACTTC. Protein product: CASRGVPVEQYF.

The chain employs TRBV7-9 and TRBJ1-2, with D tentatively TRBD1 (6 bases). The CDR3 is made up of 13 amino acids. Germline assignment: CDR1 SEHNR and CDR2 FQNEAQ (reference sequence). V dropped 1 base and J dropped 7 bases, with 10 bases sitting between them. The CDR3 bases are TGTGCCAGCAGCTTAGAAACAGGGACTGGCTACACCTTC. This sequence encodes CASSLETGTGYTF.

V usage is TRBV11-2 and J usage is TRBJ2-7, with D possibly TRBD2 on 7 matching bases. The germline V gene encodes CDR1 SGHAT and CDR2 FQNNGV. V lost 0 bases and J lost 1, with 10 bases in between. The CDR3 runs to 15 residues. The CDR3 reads CASSLDRGASYEQYF. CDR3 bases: TGTGCCAGCAGCTTAGATCGGGGGGCTTCCTACGAGCAGTACTTC.

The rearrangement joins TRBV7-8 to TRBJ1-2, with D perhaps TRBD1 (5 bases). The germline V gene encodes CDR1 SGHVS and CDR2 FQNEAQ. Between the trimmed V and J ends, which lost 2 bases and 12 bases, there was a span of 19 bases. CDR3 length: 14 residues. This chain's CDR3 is CASSLSGHDSKNTF. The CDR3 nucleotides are TGTGCCAGCAGCTTAAGCGGGCATGACAGCAAAAACACCTTC.

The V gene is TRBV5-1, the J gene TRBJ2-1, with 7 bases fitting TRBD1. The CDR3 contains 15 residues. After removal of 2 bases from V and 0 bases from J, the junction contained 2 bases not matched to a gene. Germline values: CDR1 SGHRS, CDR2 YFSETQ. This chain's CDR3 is CASSFGTDSYNEQFF. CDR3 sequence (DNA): TGCGCCAGCAGCTTTGGGACAGACTCCTACAATGAGCAGTTCTTC.

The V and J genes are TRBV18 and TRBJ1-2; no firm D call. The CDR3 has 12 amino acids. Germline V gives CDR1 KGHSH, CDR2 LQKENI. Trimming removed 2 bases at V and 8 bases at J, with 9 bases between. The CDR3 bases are TGTGCCAGCTCACCAGAAGGTGTCGGCTACACCTTC. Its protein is CASSPEGVGYTF.

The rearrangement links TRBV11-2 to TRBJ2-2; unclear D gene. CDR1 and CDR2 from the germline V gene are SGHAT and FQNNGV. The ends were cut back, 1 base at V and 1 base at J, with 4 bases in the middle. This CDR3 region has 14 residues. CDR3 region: CASSLGVNTGELFF. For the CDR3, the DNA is TGTGCCAGCAGCTTAGGAGTGAACACCGGGGAGCTGTTTTTT.

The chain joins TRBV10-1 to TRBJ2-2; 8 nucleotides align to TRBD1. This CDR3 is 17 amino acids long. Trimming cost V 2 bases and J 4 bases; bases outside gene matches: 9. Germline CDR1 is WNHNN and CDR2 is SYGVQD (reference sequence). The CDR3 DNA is TGCGCCAGCAGTGAGCCCCCCGGACAGGGAAGCACCGGGGAGCTGTTTTTT. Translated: CASSEPPGQGSTGELFF.

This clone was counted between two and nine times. The CDR3 loop reads CASSYSVAIEAFF. CDR3 in DNA: TGTGCCAGCAGTTACTCTGTAGCGATTGAAGCTTTCTTT. J is TRBJ1-1 and V is TRBV6-5, with no clear D. CDR1 and CDR2 (germline): MNHEY, SVGAGI. The CDR3 has 13 residues. V gave up 0 bases and J gave up 7 bases, with 9 bases separating them.

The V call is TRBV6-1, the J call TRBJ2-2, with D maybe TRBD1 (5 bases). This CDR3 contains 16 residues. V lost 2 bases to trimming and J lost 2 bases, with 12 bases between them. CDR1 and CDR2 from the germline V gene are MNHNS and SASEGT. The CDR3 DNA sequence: TGTGCCAGCAGTGAAACAGGAGCCCCTAACACCGGGGAGCTGTTTTTT. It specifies CASSETGAPNTGELFF.

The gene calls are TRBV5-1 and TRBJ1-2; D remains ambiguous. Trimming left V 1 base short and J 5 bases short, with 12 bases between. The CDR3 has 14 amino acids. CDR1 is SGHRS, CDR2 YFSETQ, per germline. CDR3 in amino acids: CASSLLTESYGYTF. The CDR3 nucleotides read TGCGCCAGCAGCTTGCTCACAGAGAGTTATGGCTACACCTTC.